These 27 T cell receptor beta chains were sequenced from one sample in a study of T cells after yellow fever vaccination. Using its own MiXCR run on the 5' RACE reads, TCRdb lists one record per CDR3 protein. The data show 450,000 to 600,000 distinct CDR3 sequences, roughly 14% seen once. The input for sequencing was PBMCs, taken on the day of the yellow fever booster vaccination. The source of these receptors is a man aged 30-40 years who received the YFV17D yellow fever vaccine.

The chain uses TRBV27 and TRBJ2-1; D might be TRBD1 (5 bases). The CDR3 totals 16 residues. Germline V lookup: CDR1 MNHEY, CDR2 SMNVEV (reference sequence). Trimming removed 6 bases from V and 0 bases from J, with 15 bases in between. The CDR3 here is CASRGNVGDSYNEQFF. The CDR3 DNA sequence: TGTGCCAGCAGGGGAAATGTAGGGGACTCCTACAATGAGCAGTTCTTC.

This clonotype came up a few times. In DNA form, the CDR3 reads TGCAGCGCGTCCCTAATGAACACTGAAGCTTTCTTT. The encoded protein is CSASLMNTEAFF. The J gene is TRBJ1-1, the V gene TRBV29-1, with unresolved D. Trimming stripped 7 bases from V and 0 bases from J, with 9 bases between. There are 12 residues in the CDR3. Germline V gene sequence: CDR1 SQVTM, CDR2 ANQGSEA.

This clonotype was recorded at least ten times. The CDR3 region is CASSLVFGGRTDTQYF. The CDR3 region has the DNA TGTGCCAGCAGCTTGGTCTTTGGTGGACGCACAGATACGCAGTATTTT. The rearrangement joins TRBV5-6 to TRBJ2-3; D remains ambiguous. CDR1 and CDR2 (germline): SGHDT, YYEEEE. The CDR3 contains 16 residues. Between the trimmed V and J ends, which lost 0 bases and 1 base, there was a span of 12 bases. The variable domain in full, with the rest retrieved from reference TRBV5-6 and TRBJ2-3, is DAGVTQSPTHLIKTRGQQVTLRCSPKSGHDTVSWYQQALGQGPQFIFQYYEEEERQRGNFPDRFSGHQFPNYSSELNVNALLLGDSALYLCASSLVFGGRTDTQYFGPGTRLTVL.

V and J are TRBV3-1 and TRBJ1-5; D is uncertain. The J call may not be correct, given that the DNA end is closer to TRBJ2-3. CDR3 length: 13 amino acids. The germline gives CDR1 LGHDT, CDR2 YNNKEL (reference sequence). For the CDR3, the DNA is TGTGCCAGCAGCCTCGCACCTAGTCAGCCCCAGTATTTT. This gives the protein CASSLAPSQPQYF.

The chain employs TRBV6-2 or TRBV6-3 and TRBJ2-7, with 11 bases that match TRBD2. The CDR3 covers 16 residues. Germline CDR1 and CDR2: MNHEY and SVGEGT. With V trimmed by 0 bases and J by 4 bases, 5 bases remained unmatched. DNA of the CDR3: TGTGCCAGCAGTTACTCGAGGCTAGCGGGAGGTTACGAGCAGTACTTC. Residues: CASSYSRLAGGYEQYF.

This clonotype was seen a few times. J is TRBJ2-2 and V is TRBV18, with D tentatively TRBD2 (6 bases). Trimming took 3 bases from V and 4 from J, leaving 12 bases between them. From germline, CDR1 is KGHSH and CDR2 LQKENI. The CDR3 totals 15 residues. The CDR3 loop reads CASSPGGGSTGELFF. CDR3 bases: TGTGCCAGCTCACCGGGAGGTGGGTCCACCGGGGAGCTGTTTTTT.

This chain uses TRBV7-8 with TRBJ2-7; possibly TRBD1 for D (5 bases). Germline lookup yields CDR1 SGHVS and CDR2 FQNEAQ. The V and J ends lost 5 bases and 7 bases respectively, with 15 bases between them. The CDR3 totals 13 residues. CDR3 sequence: CASSQTLAGEQYF. The CDR3 DNA reads TGTGCCAGCAGCCAGACGCTCGCAGGGGAGCAGTACTTC.

The gene calls are TRBV5-1 and TRBJ1-4, with D possibly TRBD1 on 5 matching bases. CDR1 is SGHRS and CDR2 is YFSETQ in the germline V gene. The ends were cut back, 4 bases at V and 8 bases at J, with 12 bases in the middle. The CDR3 contains 13 residues. CDR3 nucleotide sequence: TGCGCCAGCAGCCTGGGGACCAGAGAAAAACTGTTTTTT. Translation: CASSLGTREKLFF.

This clonotype occurred a few times. V usage is TRBV27 and J usage is TRBJ2-7; D may be TRBD2 (5 bases). Looked up from germline, CDR1 is MNHEY and CDR2 is SMNVEV (reference sequence). Trimming pared 5 bases from V and 0 bases from J, leaving 14 bases between. CDR3 length: 15 residues. As DNA, the CDR3 is TGTGCCAGCAGTAAGGAGGACCTCCCCTCCTACGAGCAGTACTTC. Translating it yields CASSKEDLPSYEQYF.

The chain carries TRBV24-1 and TRBJ2-3; the D gene is possibly TRBD2 (5 bases). This CDR3 has 14 amino acids. Germline-derived CDR1 and CDR2 are KGHDR and SFDVKD. Trimming stripped 4 bases from V and 4 bases from J, with 11 bases between. The CDR3 DNA reads as TGTGCCACCAGTGACCCCACTAGTGCAGATACGCAGTATTTT. Amino acids: CATSDPTSADTQYF.

The rearrangement uses TRBV5-6 and TRBJ2-3; D possibly corresponds to TRBD1 (5 bases). V lost 2 bases and J lost 2, with 12 bases in between. CDR1 SGHDT and CDR2 YYEEEE come from the germline V gene. The CDR3 contains 15 residues. The CDR3 DNA follows: TGTGCCAGCAGCTTCATCGGCAGGGACACAGATACGCAGTATTTT. This sequence encodes CASSFIGRDTDTQYF.

There are a few counts of this clonotype. This rearrangement joins TRBV4-1 to TRBJ2-5, with D perhaps TRBD2 (6 bases). CDR1 and CDR2 from the germline V gene are MGHRA and YSYEKL. V dropped 4 bases and J dropped 9 bases, with 15 bases sitting between them. There are 13 residues in the CDR3. CDR3 residues: CASSPFGPGAQYF. The CDR3 coding sequence is TGCGCCAGCAGCCCCTTTGGGCCGGGGGCCCAGTACTTC.

The rearrangement joins TRBV21-1 to TRBJ2-7; TRBD1 is the table's D call, not checked against the DNA. TRBV21-1 is a pseudogene locus. The CDR3 is 14 residues long. The CDR3 DNA reads as TGTGCCAGCAGCAAAGCGACAGGGGGCCACGAGCAGTACTTC. This codes for CASSKATGGHEQYF.

The chain is built from TRBV7-6 and TRBJ2-7; D may be TRBD1 (6 bases). CDR1 SGHVS and CDR2 FNYEAQ come from the germline V gene. Trimming pared 5 bases from V and 6 bases from J, leaving 14 bases between. The CDR3 spans 13 residues. The CDR3 sequence is CASSPRTESEQYF. The CDR3, as DNA: TGTGCCAGCAGCCCGCGGACAGAAAGCGAGCAGTACTTC.

This clonotype was found a few times. The chain is built from TRBV27 and TRBJ2-1; tentatively, D is TRBD2 (6 bases). There are 14 residues in the CDR3. Germline V gives CDR1 MNHEY, CDR2 SMNVEV (reference sequence). With 2 bases removed from V and 9 bases from J, the gap between germline ends came to 14 bases. The CDR3 bases are TGTGCCAGCAGTTTAGGTTGGCGGGAAAGTGAGCAGTTCTTC. Translation gives CASSLGWRESEQFF.

This clonotype has just a few counts. The V call is TRBV7-8, the J call TRBJ2-1; 10 bases are shared with TRBD2. V lost 1 base, J lost 4 bases, and 7 bases stayed unmatched. CDR1 is SGHVS and CDR2 is FQNEAQ in the germline V gene. The CDR3 sequence is 17 residues long. The DNA for the CDR3 is TGTGCCAGCAGCTTAGGTCTAGCGGGGGCCTATTACAATGAGCAGTTCTTC. It is translated as CASSLGLAGAYYNEQFF.

This clonotype was seen a few times. The rearrangement uses TRBV28 and TRBJ2-1; tentatively, D is TRBD1 (7 bases). CDR3 length: 18 amino acids. The ends were cut back, 7 bases at V and 8 bases at J, with 30 bases in the middle. Germline CDR1 MDHEN, CDR2 SYDVKM. The CDR3 DNA sequence: TGTGCCAGCACCCCGTTATCCCTGGCGGGACAGCTATTCGATGAGCAGTTCTTC. This sequence encodes CASTPLSLAGQLFDEQFF. Together with reference TRBV28 and TRBJ2-1, the CDR3 gives the full variable domain: DVKVTQSSRYLVKRTGEKVFLECVQDMDHENMFWYRQDPGLGLRLIYFSYDVKMKEKGDIPEGYSVSREKKERFSLILESASTNQTSMYLCASTPLSLAGQLFDEQFFGPGTRLTVL.

This chain links TRBV3-1 with TRBJ2-3, with 8 positions matching TRBD2. The CDR3 totals 16 residues. Germline V gives CDR1 LGHDT, CDR2 YNNKEL (reference sequence). V shed 4 bases and J 2 bases; nucleotides not matched to a gene: 8. This chain's CDR3 is CASSPLSGGDTDTQYF. CDR3 coding DNA: TGTGCCAGCAGCCCCCTGTCGGGGGGGGACACAGATACGCAGTATTTT.

J is TRBJ2-1 and V is TRBV12-3 or TRBV12-4, with D perhaps matching TRBD2 (5 bases). The CDR3 loop spans 16 amino acids. Trimming stripped 5 bases from V and 4 bases from J, with 18 bases between. CDR3 DNA: TGTGCCAGCAGTCCCCCCCGCGGGTTGTTGTACAATGAGCAGTTCTTC. This sequence encodes CASSPPRGLLYNEQFF.

This clonotype was detected only a few times. The chain links TRBV5-5 to TRBJ2-5, with D maybe TRBD2 (6 bases). Trimming cost V 4 bases and J 1 base, with 11 bases left between them. This CDR3 has 14 amino acids. Germline V CDR1 and CDR2: SGHKS, YYEKEE (reference sequence). CDR3 residues: CASSRLGTQETQYF. CDR3 DNA: TGTGCCAGCAGCCGACTAGGGACCCAAGAGACCCAGTACTTC.

The gene calls are TRBV7-2 and TRBJ2-1; perhaps TRBD1 as D (6 bases). CDR3 length: 14 amino acids. CDR1 is SGHTA, CDR2 FQGNSA, per germline. Trimming removed 7 bases at V and 1 base at J, with 11 bases between. The CDR3 reads CASTRTVSYNEQFF. CDR3 DNA sequence: TGTGCCAGCACAAGGACAGTTTCCTACAATGAGCAGTTCTTC.

The rearrangement uses TRBV5-6 and TRBJ2-3; D unclear. Germline V gene sequence: CDR1 SGHDT, CDR2 YYEEEE. The CDR3 length is 15 residues. V lost 0 bases and J lost 1, with 9 bases in between. The CDR3 here is CASSLAVGRTDTQYF. As DNA, the CDR3 is TGTGCCAGCAGCTTGGCGGTCGGACGCACAGATACGCAGTATTTT.

This clonotype has only a few counts. The gene calls are TRBV5-1 and TRBJ2-1; D possibly corresponds to TRBD2 (6 bases). Germline CDR1 and CDR2: SGHRS and YFSETQ. V lost 3 bases, J lost 0 bases, and 19 bases lay in between. There are 18 residues in the CDR3. CDR3 region: CASSSTVGGLSSYNEQFF. CDR3 DNA: TGCGCCAGCAGCTCCACTGTTGGGGGGTTAAGCTCCTACAATGAGCAGTTCTTC.

This clonotype was counted many times. The V and J genes are TRBV20-1 and TRBJ2-5, with D maybe TRBD2 (5 bases). Between the trimmed V and J ends, which lost 3 bases and 4 bases, there was a span of 12 bases. This CDR3 region has 13 residues. CDR1 is DFQATT, CDR2 SNEGSKA, per germline (reference sequence). Here the CDR3 reads CSARGAEGETQYF. CDR3 DNA sequence: TGCAGTGCTAGGGGCGCCGAGGGAGAGACCCAGTACTTC.

The count of this clonotype is one. The chain uses TRBV6-2 or TRBV6-3 and TRBJ2-2; D perhaps matches TRBD2 (6 bases). Trimming pared 3 bases from V and 0 bases from J, leaving 11 bases between. Germline V gene sequence: CDR1 MNHEY, CDR2 SVGEGT. The CDR3 loop spans 16 amino acids. CDR3: CASSYAGTTNTGELFF. The CDR3 DNA reads as TGTGCCAGCAGTTATGCGGGAACTACGAACACCGGGGAGCTGTTTTTT.

This chain joins TRBV20-1 and TRBJ2-1, with 8 nucleotides matching TRBD2. The CDR3 extends over 13 amino acids. CDR1 and CDR2 (germline): DFQATT, SNEGSKA (reference sequence). V lost 8 bases to trimming and J lost 8 bases; unmatched junction nucleotides: 11. The CDR3 DNA sequence: TGCAGTCCGGCGAGCGGGAGATCCGATGAGCAGTTCTTC. It yields the protein CSPASGRSDEQFF.

The rearrangement uses TRBV7-6 and TRBJ2-1; TRBD1 matches 12 bases. Germline CDR1 is SGHVS and CDR2 is FNYEAQ. Unmatched junction bases numbered 9, after V lost 3 bases and J lost 6 bases. The CDR3 sequence is 17 residues long. The CDR3: CASSFKPGQGAGNEQFF. CDR3 sequence (DNA): TGTGCCAGCAGCTTCAAACCGGGACAGGGGGCCGGCAATGAGCAGTTCTTC.